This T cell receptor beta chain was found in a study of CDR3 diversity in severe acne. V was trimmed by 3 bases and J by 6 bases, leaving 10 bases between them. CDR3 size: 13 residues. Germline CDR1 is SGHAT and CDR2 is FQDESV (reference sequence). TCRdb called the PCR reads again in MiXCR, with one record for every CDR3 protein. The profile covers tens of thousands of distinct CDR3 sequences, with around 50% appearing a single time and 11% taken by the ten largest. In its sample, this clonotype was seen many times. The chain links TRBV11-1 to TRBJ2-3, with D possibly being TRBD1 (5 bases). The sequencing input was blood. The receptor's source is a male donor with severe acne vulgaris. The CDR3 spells CASSFDRLDTQYF. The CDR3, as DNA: TGTGCCAGCAGCTTCGACAGATTGGATACGCAGTATTTT.